The 8 T cell receptor beta chains below come from one sample, sequenced in a study of T cells in Graves' hyperthyroidism and ophthalmopathy. TCR beta CDR3 region amplification was performed from RNA transcripts. HTBI primers drove first-round RT-PCR of the TCR CDR3. From the multiplex PCR reads, TCRdb called clonotypes with MiXCR, one entry per CDR3 protein. Here the sample spans more than 500,000 distinct CDR3 sequences, over 45% being singletons. The sample consisted of peripheral blood or thyroid tissue (not recorded which). These receptors were taken from an adult woman with Graves' disease, either hyperthyroidism or ophthalmopathy (not recorded which).

Note on this clonotype: The junction does not match germline at one end; this may be a read error. The CDR3 region has the DNA TGCGCCAGCAGCCCCCCAGGGAGCTCCTACGATCAGTACTTC. It is translated as CASSPPGSSYDQYF. The gene calls are TRBV5-1 and TRBJ2-7; the D call may be TRBD1 or TRBD2 (5 bases each). CDR3 length: 14 residues. Germline assignment: CDR1 SGHRS and CDR2 YFSETQ.

The chain has TRBV7-6 and TRBJ2-5; tentatively, D is TRBD1 or TRBD2 (7 bases each). The CDR3 sequence is 15 residues long. The V end lost 4 bases, the J end lost 3 bases, and 15 bases lay between the germline ends. The germline V gene encodes CDR1 SGHVS and CDR2 FNYEAQ. CDR3 DNA: TGTGCCAGCAGCTCGAGCGGGACAGCTAAAGAGACCCAGTACTTC. Translation gives CASSSSGTAKETQYF.

This clonotype was counted ten times or more. The rearrangement joins TRBV5-1 to TRBJ1-3; 8 nucleotides agree with TRBD1. This CDR3 comprises 19 residues. Germline lookup yields CDR1 SGHRS and CDR2 YFSETQ. J was trimmed by 0 bases and V by 4 bases; bases with no gene match: 15. CDR3 sequence: CASSRGQGHSRSSGNTIYF. As DNA, the CDR3 is TGCGCCAGCAGCCGCGGACAGGGTCACTCCCGGAGCTCTGGAAACACCATATATTTT.

This clonotype was seen more than once but under ten times. V and J are TRBV15 and TRBJ1-6; D is ambiguous. The germline V and J ends were trimmed by 0 bases and 15 bases, with 12 bases remaining between them. Looked up from germline, CDR1 is LNHNV and CDR2 is YYDKDF (reference sequence). The CDR3 is 13 residues long. CDR3 protein: CATSRDGQAVLHF. CDR3 coding DNA: TGTGCCACCAGCAGAGATGGGCAGGCGGTCCTCCACTTT.

The rearrangement uses TRBV7-9 and TRBJ1-1; a weak D match, TRBD1 (6 bases). Looked up from germline, CDR1 is SEHNR and CDR2 is FQNEAQ (reference sequence). The CDR3 loop spans 16 amino acids. The germline V and J ends were trimmed by 1 base and 8 bases, with 20 bases remaining between them. The CDR3: CASSLGASGAAAEAFF. CDR3 DNA: TGTGCCAGCAGCTTAGGAGCGTCAGGGGCCGCCGCCGAAGCTTTCTTT.

The table lists this clonotype with a few counts. The gene calls are TRBV2 and TRBJ1-2; D is uncertain. Trimming left V 6 bases short and J 2 bases short, with 7 bases between. The CDR3 sequence is 12 residues long. Germline V gene sequence: CDR1 SNHLY, CDR2 FYNNEI. The CDR3 nucleotides read TGTGCCAGCAGGGACGCCAACTATGGCTACACCTTC. This translates into CASRDANYGYTF.

This clonotype was seen more than once but under ten times. One base away lies a much larger clone, so this may be a sequencing read error. This rearrangement joins TRBV20-1 to TRBJ2-5, with 7 bases fitting TRBD2. The end of the DNA fits TRBJ2-7 better, so the J call may be wrong. Germline lookup yields CDR1 DFQATT and CDR2 SNEGSKA (reference sequence). CDR3 length: 13 residues. Here the CDR3 DNA reads TGCAGTGCTCACGGACTAGTCAGCCACGAGCAGTACTTC. Its translation is CSAHGLVSHEQYF.

The rearrangement uses TRBV7-8 and TRBJ2-7, with 9 bases that match TRBD1. The CDR3 loop spans 14 amino acids. In germline, CDR1 is SGHVS, CDR2 FQNEAQ. J was trimmed by 4 bases and V by 8 bases; bases with no gene match: 9. CDR3 region: CASVGRDRAYEQYF. The CDR3 DNA is TGTGCCAGCGTTGGCCGGGACAGGGCGTACGAGCAGTACTTC.